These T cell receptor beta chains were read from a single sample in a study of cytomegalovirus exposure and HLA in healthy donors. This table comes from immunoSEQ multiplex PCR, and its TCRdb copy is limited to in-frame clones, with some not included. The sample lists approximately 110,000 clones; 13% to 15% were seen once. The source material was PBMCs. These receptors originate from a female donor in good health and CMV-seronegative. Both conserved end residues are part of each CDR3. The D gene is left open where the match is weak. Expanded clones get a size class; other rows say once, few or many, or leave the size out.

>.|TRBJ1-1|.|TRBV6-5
CASSSGSYTEAFF
TGTGCCAGCAGTTCCGGGTCCTACACTGAAGCTTTCTTT
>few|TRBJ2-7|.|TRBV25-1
CASSEGVEQYF
TGTGCCAGCAGTGAAGGAGTCGAGCAGTACTTC
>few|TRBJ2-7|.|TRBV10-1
CASSESGRNYEQYF
TGCGCCAGCAGTGAGTCGGGCAGAAACTACGAGCAGTACTTC
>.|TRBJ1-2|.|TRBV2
CASTGFEGYTF
TGTGCCAGTACAGGGTTCGAAGGCTACACCTTC
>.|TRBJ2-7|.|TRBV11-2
CASKISGLREQYF
TGTGCCAGCAAGATTTCCGGTCTACGCGAGCAGTACTTC
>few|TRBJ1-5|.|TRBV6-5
CASSYRGNQPQHF
TGTGCCAGCAGTTACAGAGGGAATCAGCCCCAGCATTTT
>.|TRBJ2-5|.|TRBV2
CASSAVETETQYF
TGTGCCAGCAGTGCCGTGGAGACAGAGACCCAGTACTTC
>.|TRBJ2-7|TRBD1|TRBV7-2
CASSKDGGQGASYEQYF
TGTGCCAGCAGCAAAGACGGAGGACAGGGGGCATCCTACGAGCAGTACTTC
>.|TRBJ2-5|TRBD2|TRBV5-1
CASSLAPSGGPETQYF
TGCGCCAGCAGCTTGGCTCCTTCGGGGGGGCCAGAGACCCAGTACTTC
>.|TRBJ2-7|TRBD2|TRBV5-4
CASSRTSDYEQYF
TGTGCCAGCAGCCGGACTAGCGACTACGAGCAGTACTTC
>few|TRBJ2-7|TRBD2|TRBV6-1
CASSEAEGLGGYEQYF
TGTGCCAGCAGTGAAGCGGAGGGACTAGGCGGCTACGAGCAGTACTTC
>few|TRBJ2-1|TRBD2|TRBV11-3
CASSLDVRGTSGSNEQFF
TGTGCCAGCAGCTTAGATGTGAGGGGAACTAGCGGGTCCAATGAGCAGTTCTTC
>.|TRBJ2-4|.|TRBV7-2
CASSPDRGNIQYF
TGTGCCAGCAGCCCTGACAGAGGAAACATTCAGTACTTC
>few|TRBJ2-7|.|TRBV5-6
CASSIRGAPIGYEQYF
TGTGCCAGCAGCATTCGGGGGGCTCCTATCGGTTACGAGCAGTACTTC
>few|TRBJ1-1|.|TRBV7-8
CASSLGRTVEAFF
TGTGCCAGCAGCTTAGGACGGACAGTTGAAGCTTTCTTT
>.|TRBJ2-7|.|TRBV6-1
CASSAWELESSYEQYF
TGTGCCAGCAGTGCTTGGGAGTTGGAAAGCTCCTACGAGCAGTACTTC
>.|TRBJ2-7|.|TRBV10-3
CAIGEVGGGSSSVLYEQYF
TGTGCCATCGGGGAAGTGGGGGGCGGGAGCAGCTCCGTCCTCTACGAGCAGTACTTC
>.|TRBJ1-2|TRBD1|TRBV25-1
CASCQGGSNYGYTF
TGTGCCAGCTGTCAAGGGGGCTCTAACTATGGCTACACCTTC
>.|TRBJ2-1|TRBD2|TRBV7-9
CASRDTGLAGDEQFF
TGTGCCAGCAGAGATACGGGACTAGCGGGAGATGAGCAGTTCTTC
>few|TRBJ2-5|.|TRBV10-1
CASSVGYRETQYF
TGCGCCAGCAGTGTCGGATACAGGGAGACCCAGTACTTC
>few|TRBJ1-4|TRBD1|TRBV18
CASSNRGRDEKLFF
TGTGCCAGCTCAAACAGGGGACGTGATGAAAAACTGTTTTTT
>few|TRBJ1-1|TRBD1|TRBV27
CASSVGQGNTEAFF
TGTGCCAGCAGTGTCGGACAGGGGAACACTGAAGCTTTCTTT
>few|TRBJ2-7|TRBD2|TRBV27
CASSYAGGTYEQYF
TGTGCCAGCAGTTATGCCGGGGGGACCTACGAGCAGTACTTC
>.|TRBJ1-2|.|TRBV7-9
CASSSPGYSSYTF
TGTGCCAGCAGCTCCCCAGGGTATAGTAGCTACACCTTC
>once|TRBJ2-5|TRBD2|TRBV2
CASKRLAGEGETQYF
TGTGCCAGCAAAAGACTAGCGGGAGAGGGAGAGACCCAGTACTTC
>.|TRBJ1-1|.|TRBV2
CASSSTGNTEAFF
TGTGCCAGCAGTTCTACAGGAAACACTGAAGCTTTCTTT